This is a list of T cell receptor beta chains from one sample in a study of T cells after yellow fever vaccination. TCRdb analysed the 5' RACE reads with MiXCR anew, one entry per CDR3 protein. The sample carries a few hundred thousand distinct CDR3 sequences, less than 20% recorded once. The starting material was PBMCs, obtained about 5 days after the first yellow fever vaccination. These receptors were obtained from a young man who received the YFV17D yellow fever vaccine. CDR3s include the opening cysteine and the closing phenylalanine or tryptophan. The D gene is left open where the match is weak. Rows give clone size only sometimes, using once, few, many, or a class for an expanded clone.

v_gene	j_gene	abundance	d_gene	CDR3nt	CDR3aa
TRBV5-6	TRBJ1-5	NA	TRBD1	TGTGCCAGCAGCTTAGGGGGCAACGGCAATCAGCCCCAGCATTTT	CASSLGGNGNQPQHF
TRBV4-3	TRBJ1-5	few	NA	TGCGCCAGCAGCCGGGACATTGCGACGGGGACCAGGGGCAATCAGCCCCAGCATTTT	CASSRDIATGTRGNQPQHF
TRBV11-2	TRBJ2-5	many	TRBD2	TGTGCCAGCAGCTTAGGGCGGGGGGGGCAAGAGACCCAGTACTTC	CASSLGRGGQETQYF
TRBV16	TRBJ1-3	many	NA	TGTGCCAGCAGCCAATCCAGGCCCTCTGGAAACACCATATATTTT	CASSQSRPSGNTIYF
TRBV21-1	TRBJ2-4	NA	NA	TGTGCCAGCAGCAAACGGGAGGCGGGGGCCAAAAACATTCAGTACTTC	CASSKREAGAKNIQYF
TRBV20-1	TRBJ1-1	NA	NA	TGCAGTGCTAGAGATACAGTAACAGGGTGGACTGAAGCTTTCTTT	CSARDTVTGWTEAFF
TRBV3-1	TRBJ1-1	few	NA	TGTGCCAGCAGCGCCCCGGGGGCGCTGAACACTGAAGCTTTCTTT	CASSAPGALNTEAFF
TRBV6-2/TRBV6-3	TRBJ2-5	NA	TRBD1	TGTGCCAGCAGACTGACAGGGGGTGAGACCCAGTACTTC	CASRLTGGETQYF
TRBV9	TRBJ1-6	NA	NA	TGTGCCAGCAGCGGCCGGGACGGGAATTCACCCCTCCACTTT	CASSGRDGNSPLHF
TRBV5-1	TRBJ2-1	many	TRBD1	TGCGCCAGCAGCGGCGGGACAGGAACCTACAATGAGCAGTTCTTC	CASSGGTGTYNEQFF
TRBV5-1	TRBJ2-7	NA	NA	TGCGCCAGCAGCTACGGACTCGGGAACTACGAGCAGTACTTC	CASSYGLGNYEQYF